This TCR beta chain was sequenced during a study of T-cell memory formation after mild COVID-19. Study as a whole: Largely donor-specific TCR clusters were found. Regarding the study as a whole: Certain responding clones were present in pre-infection memory, suggesting participation of cross-reactive memory.

CDR1 is MNHEY, CDR2 SMNVEV, per germline (reference sequence). This CDR3 is built from 16 residues. The V end lost 5 bases, the J end lost 4 bases, and 20 bases lay between the germline ends. Details on this clonotype: Antigen: not known.

5'RACE primed from the constant segment yielded TCR alpha and TCR beta cDNA libraries bearing sample barcodes and UMIs. TCRdb re-derived calls from the 5' RACE reads in MiXCR, one entry per CDR3 protein. The data hold around 200,000 distinct CDR3 sequences, with roughly 10% observed a single time. Sequenced input: PBMCs or a T cell subset sorted from them (not recorded which). V and J are TRBV27 and TRBJ2-5; the D is unclear. The receptor was isolated from a man aged 18 to 30 who had mild COVID-19 (a few samples of this study predate the infection). Cell type and time point are not known. The CDR3: CASSPITFSLRETQYF. CDR3 nucleotide sequence: TGTGCCAGCAGTCCGATCACTTTCTCGTTGAGAGAGACCCAGTACTTC.